Detailed here is one T cell receptor (beta chain). The sample belongs to a study of blood T cell repertoires in COVID-19. Study-wide background: Researchers got acute and convalescent COVID-19 samples from the United States, Italy and Spain.

Participant ages covered roughly 18 to 90 years across 20 to 25 US areas. Participant-given clinical history determined each cohort assignment. Using immunoSEQ multiplex PCR, the repertoire was profiled, and TCRdb retains in-frame clones only, with some absent. This sample has roughly 420,000 clones, with more than 75% found just once. The sequencing input was PBMCs or T cells enriched from blood (not recorded which). This clonotype was obtained from a woman aged 25 to 39 with acute COVID-19.

The CDR3, as DNA: TGTGCCAGCAGCTTTGAAGGCGGGCCCGTCGATACGCAGTATTTT. The encoded protein is CASSFEGGPVDTQYF. The chain employs TRBV5-5 and TRBJ2-3, with D possibly being TRBD2 (5 bases). The V end was cut by 2 bases, the J end by 6 bases, with 16 bases between. Germline values: CDR1 SGHKS, CDR2 YYEKEE (reference sequence). This CDR3 has 15 amino acids. Using reference TRBV5-5 and TRBJ2-3 for the parts outside the CDR3, the full variable domain is DAGVTQSPTHLIKTRGQQVTLRCSPISGHKSVSWYQQVLGQGPQFIFQYYEKEERGRGNFPDRFSARQFPNYSSELNVNALLLGDSALYLCASSFEGGPVDTQYFGPGTRLTVL.